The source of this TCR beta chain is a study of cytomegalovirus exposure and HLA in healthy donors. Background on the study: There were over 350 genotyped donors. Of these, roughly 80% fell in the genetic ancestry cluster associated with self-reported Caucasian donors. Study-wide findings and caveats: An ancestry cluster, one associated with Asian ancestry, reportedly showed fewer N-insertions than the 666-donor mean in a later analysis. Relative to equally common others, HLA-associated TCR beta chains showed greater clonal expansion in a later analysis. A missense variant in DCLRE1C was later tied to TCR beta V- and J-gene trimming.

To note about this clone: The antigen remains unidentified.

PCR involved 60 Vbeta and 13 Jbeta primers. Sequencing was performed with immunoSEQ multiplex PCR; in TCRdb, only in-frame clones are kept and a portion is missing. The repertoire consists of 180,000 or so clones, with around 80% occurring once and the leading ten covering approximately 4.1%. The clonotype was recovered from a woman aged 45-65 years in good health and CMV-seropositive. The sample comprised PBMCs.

The CDR3 region is CASSLGLAGGDEQYF. The CDR3 nucleotides read TGCGCCAGCAGCTTGGGACTAGCGGGAGGGGACGAGCAGTACTTC. The V and J genes are TRBV4-1 and TRBJ2-7, with 16 bases that match TRBD2. The V gene end was trimmed by 5 bases and the J gene end by 5 bases; junction bases not matched to a gene: 3. This CDR3 is 15 amino acids long. Per the germline V gene, CDR1 is MGHRA and CDR2 is YSYEKL.